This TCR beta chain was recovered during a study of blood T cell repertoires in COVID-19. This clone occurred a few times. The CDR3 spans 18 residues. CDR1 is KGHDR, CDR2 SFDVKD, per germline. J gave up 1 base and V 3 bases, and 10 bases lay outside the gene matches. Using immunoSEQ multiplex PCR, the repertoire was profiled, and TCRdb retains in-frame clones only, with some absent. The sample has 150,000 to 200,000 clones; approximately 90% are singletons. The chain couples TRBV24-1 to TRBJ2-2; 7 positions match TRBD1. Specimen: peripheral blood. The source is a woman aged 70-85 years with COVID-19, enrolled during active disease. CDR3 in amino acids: CATSDGAGGFLNTGELFF. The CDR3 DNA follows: TGTGCCACCAGTGATGGGGCAGGGGGTTTCCTGAACACCGGGGAGCTGTTTTTT.